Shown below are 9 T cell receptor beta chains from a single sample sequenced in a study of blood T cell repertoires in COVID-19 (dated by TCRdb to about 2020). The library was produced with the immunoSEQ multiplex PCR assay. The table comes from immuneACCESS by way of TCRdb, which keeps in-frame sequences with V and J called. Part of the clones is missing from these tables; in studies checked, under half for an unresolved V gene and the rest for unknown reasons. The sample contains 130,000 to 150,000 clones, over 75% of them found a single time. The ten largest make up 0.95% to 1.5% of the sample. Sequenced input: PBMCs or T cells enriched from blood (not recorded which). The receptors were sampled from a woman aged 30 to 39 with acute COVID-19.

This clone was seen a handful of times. The CDR3 here is CASSLPYGAQGQTQYF. CDR3 DNA: TGTGCCAGCAGCTTACCCTACGGAGCCCAGGGGCAGACCCAGTACTTC. The chain has TRBV7-6 and TRBJ2-5; possibly TRBD1 for D (6 bases). The CDR3 length is 16 residues. Germline V gene sequence: CDR1 SGHVS, CDR2 FNYEAQ. Trimming stripped 2 bases from V and 6 bases from J, with 19 bases between.

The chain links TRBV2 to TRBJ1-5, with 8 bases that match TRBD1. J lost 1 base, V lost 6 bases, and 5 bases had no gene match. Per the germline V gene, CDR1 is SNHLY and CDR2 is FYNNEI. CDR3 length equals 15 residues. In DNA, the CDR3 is TGTGCCAGCAGGGACAGGGTTTTGAGCAATCAGCCCCAGCATTTT. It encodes CASRDRVLSNQPQHF.

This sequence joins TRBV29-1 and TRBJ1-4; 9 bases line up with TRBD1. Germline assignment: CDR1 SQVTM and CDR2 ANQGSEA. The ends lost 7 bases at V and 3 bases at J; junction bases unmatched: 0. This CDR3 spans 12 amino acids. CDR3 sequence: CSGQGANEKLFF. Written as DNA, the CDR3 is TGCAGCGGACAGGGGGCTAATGAAAAACTGTTTTTT.

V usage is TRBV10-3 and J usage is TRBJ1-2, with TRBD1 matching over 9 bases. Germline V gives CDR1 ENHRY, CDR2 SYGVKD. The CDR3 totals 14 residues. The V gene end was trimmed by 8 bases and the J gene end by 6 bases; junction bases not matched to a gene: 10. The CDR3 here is CAIRDRGTGHGYTF. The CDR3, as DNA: TGTGCCATCCGGGACCGGGGGACAGGGCATGGCTACACCTTC.

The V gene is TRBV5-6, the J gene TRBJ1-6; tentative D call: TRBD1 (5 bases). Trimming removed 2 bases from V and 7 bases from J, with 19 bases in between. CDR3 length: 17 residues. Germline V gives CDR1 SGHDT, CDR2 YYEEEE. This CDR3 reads CASSFGGSGLANSPLHF. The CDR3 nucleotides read TGTGCCAGCAGCTTTGGGGGGTCGGGACTAGCGAATTCACCCCTCCACTTT.

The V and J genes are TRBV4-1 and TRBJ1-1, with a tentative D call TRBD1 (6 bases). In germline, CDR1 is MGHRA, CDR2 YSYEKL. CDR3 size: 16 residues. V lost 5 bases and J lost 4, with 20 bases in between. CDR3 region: CASSDENRDIRTEAFF. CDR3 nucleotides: TGCGCCAGCAGCGACGAAAACAGGGATATTCGCACTGAAGCTTTCTTT.

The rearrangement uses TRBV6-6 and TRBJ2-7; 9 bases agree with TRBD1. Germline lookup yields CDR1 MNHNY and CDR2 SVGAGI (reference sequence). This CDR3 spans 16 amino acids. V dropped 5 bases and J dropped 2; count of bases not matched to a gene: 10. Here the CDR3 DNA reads TGTGCCAGCAGTGTAATCCCGGGACAGGGCACCTACGAGCAGTACTTC. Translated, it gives CASSVIPGQGTYEQYF.

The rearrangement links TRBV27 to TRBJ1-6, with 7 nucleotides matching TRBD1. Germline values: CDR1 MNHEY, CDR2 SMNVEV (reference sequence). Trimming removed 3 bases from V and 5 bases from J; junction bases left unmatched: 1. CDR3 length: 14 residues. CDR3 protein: CASSFGTDNSPLHF. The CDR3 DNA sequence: TGTGCCAGCAGTTTCGGGACAGATAATTCACCCCTCCACTTT.

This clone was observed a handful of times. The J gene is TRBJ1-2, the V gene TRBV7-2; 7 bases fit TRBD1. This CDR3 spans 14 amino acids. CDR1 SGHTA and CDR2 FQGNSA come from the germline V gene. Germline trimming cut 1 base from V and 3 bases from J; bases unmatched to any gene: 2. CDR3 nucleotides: TGTGCCAGCAGCTTAGTTCAGGGGGACTATGGCTACACCTTC. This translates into CASSLVQGDYGYTF.